This TCR beta chain was identified during a study of OX40 agonist ivuxolimab in advanced cancers. About the research overall: Treatment of patients was with ivuxolimab, an agonistic anti-OX40 (CD134) antibody. Of mixed ages from about 23 to 85 and averaging about 60 years, the group was just under 85% male. Prior anti-PD-1, anti-PD-L1 or anti-CTLA-4 therapy was allowed; approximately 41% had some.

Only in-frame clones appear in the TCRdb table, and some are missing; sequencing was by immunoSEQ multiplex PCR. This sample carries some 45,000 clones, 75% to 80% of them seen once, and the ten largest clones take roughly 7.3%. General study results and limits: Both blood CD4+ and CD8+ T cells showed clonal growth by week 6 at 0.1 to 3.0 mg/kg.

Comments on this clone: The antigen remains unidentified.

The origin of this receptor is an adult with an advanced solid tumor such as melanoma, head and neck, liver or kidney cancer. Source: CD4+ or CD8+ T cells sorted from blood, taken in a trial of the OX40 agonist ivuxolimab.

The CDR3 DNA reads TGTGCCAGCCGAGAGGGGGGGGCTAATGAAAAACTGTTTTTT. As protein: CASREGGANEKLFF. The chain combines TRBV4-2 with TRBJ1-4, with TRBD1 as a possible D gene (6 bases). Between the trimmed V and J ends, which lost 8 bases and 3 bases, there was a span of 13 bases. CDR3 length: 14 residues. From germline, CDR1 is LGHNA and CDR2 YNFKEQ.